The sequence of this T cell receptor (beta chain) was determined in a study of blood T cell repertoires in COVID-19 (dated by TCRdb to 2020 to 2021). Concerning the study at large: The collaborator samples originated in the United States, Italy and Spain and spanned the acute and convalescent phases of COVID-19. The material from the prospective study consisted of cDNA or gDNA derived from T cells, B-cell-depleted T cells, or PBMCs. The dataset comprised deeply sampled blood TCRbeta repertoires from subjects exposed to, actively infected with, or recovered from COVID-19. Where HLA class I and class II types were available, the types were taken from metadata supplied by the sample provider, not from assay-based typing. The samples were drawn from two sources: the first 160 participants of the ongoing ImmuneRACE study, and 950 to 1,500 subjects contributed by 6 global collaborators. Nearly every sample came with metadata listing a de-identified subject ID, COVID-19 status, age in years and sex. A freely available public database, intended as a resource for researchers studying the immune response to SARS-CoV-2, is where the repertoires were released.

General findings and caveats noted by the study authors: The amount of clinical and demographic metadata varied by source and participant and was provided uncurated.

TCRbeta CDR3 regions were amplified from genomic DNA by means of the immunoSEQ Assay, a bias-controlled multiplex PCR. The study's processing was this. Nucleated cell counts per sample were estimated from amplification of reference gene primers within the assay. To quantify the absolute abundance of each unique TCRbeta CDR3 rearrangement, sequence reads were collapsed and filtered. For each sample, productive Simpson clonality was calculated by taking the square root of Simpson's diversity index across productive rearrangements. Imported from immuneACCESS, the table was reduced by TCRdb to in-frame sequences with V and J called. These copies leave out some clones; in studies compared against another copy, an unresolved V gene accounts for under half, and the cause of the remainder is not known. V and J calls plus clone size are reproduced from that table; the DNA served to infer D and trimming. The sample table lists over 80,000 clones, 90% of them with a count of one. Of the sample, 1.5% to 2% falls within the top ten clones.

Comments on this clone: Its recognized antigen is unknown. No base quality values were provided; no much bigger clone lies one nucleotide off.

Whole blood was collected in K2EDTA tubes by collaborating institutions according to the institutions' own protocols. For TCRbeta analysis, collaborators shipped samples in one of three forms: frozen whole blood, isolated PBMCs, or DNA extracted from either of those sample types. CDR1 and CDR2, per the germline V gene, are KGHDR and SFDVKD. V is shortened by 5 bases, J by 6 bases, and the region joining them spans 20 bases. Reading from cysteine to phenylalanine, the CDR3 counts 16 amino acids. CDR3 DNA is the only sequence kept; it has 48 bases, read in frame from the first base. The rearrangement joined TRBV24-1 to TRBJ2-3; the D gene is perhaps TRBD2, on 5 matching bases. The sequence was obtained from a man aged 55-75 years with acute or convalescent COVID-19. Sequenced sample: peripheral blood. The nucleotide sequence reads TGTGCCACCAGTGGCGACGCAGGAAGCGGATGGGATACGCAGTATTTT. Its protein is CATSGDAGSGWDTQYF.